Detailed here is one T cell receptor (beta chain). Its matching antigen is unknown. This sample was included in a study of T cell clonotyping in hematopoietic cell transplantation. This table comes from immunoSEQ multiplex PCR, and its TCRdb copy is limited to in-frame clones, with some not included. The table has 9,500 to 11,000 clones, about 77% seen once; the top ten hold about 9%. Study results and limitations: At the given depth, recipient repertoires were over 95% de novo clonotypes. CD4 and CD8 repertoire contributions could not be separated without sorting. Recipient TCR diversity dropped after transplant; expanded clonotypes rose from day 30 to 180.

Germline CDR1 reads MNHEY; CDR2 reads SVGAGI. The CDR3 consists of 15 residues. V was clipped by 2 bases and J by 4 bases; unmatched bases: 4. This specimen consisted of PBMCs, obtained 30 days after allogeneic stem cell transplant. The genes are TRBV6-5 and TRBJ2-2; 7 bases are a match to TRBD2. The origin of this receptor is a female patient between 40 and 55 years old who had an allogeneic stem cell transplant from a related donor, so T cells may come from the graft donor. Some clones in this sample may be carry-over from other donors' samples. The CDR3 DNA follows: TGTGCCAGCAGTTACGACGGGGGGACCACCGGGGAGCTGTTTTTT. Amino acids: CASSYDGGTTGELFF.